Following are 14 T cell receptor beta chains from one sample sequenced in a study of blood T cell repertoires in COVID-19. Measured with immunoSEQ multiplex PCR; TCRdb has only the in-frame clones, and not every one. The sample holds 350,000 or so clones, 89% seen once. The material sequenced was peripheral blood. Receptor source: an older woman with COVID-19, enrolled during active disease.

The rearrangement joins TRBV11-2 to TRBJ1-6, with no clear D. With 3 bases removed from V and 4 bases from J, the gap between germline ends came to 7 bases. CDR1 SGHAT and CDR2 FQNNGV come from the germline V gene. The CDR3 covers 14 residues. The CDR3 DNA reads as TGTGCCAGCAGCTTGGGCACTTATAATTCACCCCTCCACTTT. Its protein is CASSLGTYNSPLHF.

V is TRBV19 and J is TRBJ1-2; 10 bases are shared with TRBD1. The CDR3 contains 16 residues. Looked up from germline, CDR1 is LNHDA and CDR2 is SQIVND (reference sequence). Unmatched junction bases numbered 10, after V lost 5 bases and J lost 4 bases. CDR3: CASSSGTGEGGYGYTF. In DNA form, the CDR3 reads TGTGCCAGTAGTTCCGGGACAGGGGAAGGAGGCTATGGCTACACCTTC. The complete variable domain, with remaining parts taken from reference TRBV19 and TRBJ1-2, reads DGGITQSPKYLFRKEGQNVTLSCEQNLNHDAMYWYRQDPGQGLRLIYYSQIVNDFQKGDIAEGYSVSREKKESFPLTVTSAQKNPTAFYLCASSSGTGEGGYGYTFGSGTRLTVV.

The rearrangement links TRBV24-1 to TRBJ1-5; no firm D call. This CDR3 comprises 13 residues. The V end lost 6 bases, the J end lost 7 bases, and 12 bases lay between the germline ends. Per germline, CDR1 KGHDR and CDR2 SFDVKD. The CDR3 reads CATSRGSGQPQHF. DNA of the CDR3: TGTGCCACCAGTCGGGGATCGGGGCAGCCCCAGCATTTT.

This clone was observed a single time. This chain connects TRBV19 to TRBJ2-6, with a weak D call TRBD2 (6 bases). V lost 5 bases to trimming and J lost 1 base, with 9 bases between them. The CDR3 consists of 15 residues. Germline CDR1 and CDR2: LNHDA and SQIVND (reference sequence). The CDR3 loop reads CASSPGGSGANVLTF. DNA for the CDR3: TGTGCCAGTAGTCCAGGAGGGTCTGGGGCCAACGTCCTGACTTTC.

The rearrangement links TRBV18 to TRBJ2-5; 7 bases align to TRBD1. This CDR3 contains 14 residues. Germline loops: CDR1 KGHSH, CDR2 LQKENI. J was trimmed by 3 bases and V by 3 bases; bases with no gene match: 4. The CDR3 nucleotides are TGTGCCAGCTCACCGCTGGGACAGAAAGAGACCCAGTACTTC. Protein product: CASSPLGQKETQYF.

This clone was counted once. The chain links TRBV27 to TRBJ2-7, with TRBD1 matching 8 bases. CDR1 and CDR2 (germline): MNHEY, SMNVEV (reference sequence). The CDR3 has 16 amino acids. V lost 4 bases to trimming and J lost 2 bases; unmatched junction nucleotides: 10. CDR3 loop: CASSSLGGQGPYEQYF. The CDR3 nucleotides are TGTGCCAGCAGTTCACTCGGTGGACAGGGTCCCTACGAGCAGTACTTC.

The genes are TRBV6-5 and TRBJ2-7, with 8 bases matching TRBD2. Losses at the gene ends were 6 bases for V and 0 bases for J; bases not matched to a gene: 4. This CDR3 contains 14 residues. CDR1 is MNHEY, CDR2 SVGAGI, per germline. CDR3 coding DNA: TGTGCCAGCAGCCGGGAGGGGAGCTCCTACGAGCAGTACTTC. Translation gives CASSREGSSYEQYF.

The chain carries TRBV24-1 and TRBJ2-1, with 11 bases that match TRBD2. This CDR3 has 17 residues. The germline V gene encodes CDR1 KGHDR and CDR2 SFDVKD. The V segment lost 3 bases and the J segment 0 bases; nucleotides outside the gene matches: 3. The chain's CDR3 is CATSDPTSGDSYNEQFF. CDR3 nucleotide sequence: TGTGCCACCAGTGATCCGACTAGCGGGGACTCCTACAATGAGCAGTTCTTC.

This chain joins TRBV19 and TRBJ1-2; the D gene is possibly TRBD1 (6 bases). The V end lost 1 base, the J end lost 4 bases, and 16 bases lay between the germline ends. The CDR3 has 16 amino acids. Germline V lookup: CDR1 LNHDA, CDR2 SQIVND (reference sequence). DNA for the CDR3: TGTGCCAGTAGTATAGGGACGGACAGATCCATCTATGGCTACACCTTC. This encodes CASSIGTDRSIYGYTF. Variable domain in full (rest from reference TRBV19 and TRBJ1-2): DGGITQSPKYLFRKEGQNVTLSCEQNLNHDAMYWYRQDPGQGLRLIYYSQIVNDFQKGDIAEGYSVSREKKESFPLTVTSAQKNPTAFYLCASSIGTDRSIYGYTFGSGTRLTVV.

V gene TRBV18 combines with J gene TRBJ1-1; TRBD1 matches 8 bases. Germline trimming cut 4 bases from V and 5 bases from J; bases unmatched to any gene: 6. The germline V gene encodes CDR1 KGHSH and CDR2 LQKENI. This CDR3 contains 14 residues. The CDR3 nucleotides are TGTGCCAGCTCACTACAGGGGGGGAAGACTGAAGCTTTCTTT. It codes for CASSLQGGKTEAFF. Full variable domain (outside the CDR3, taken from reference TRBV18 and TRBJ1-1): NAGVMQNPRHLVRRRGQEARLRCSPMKGHSHVYWYRQLPEEGLKFMVYLQKENIIDESGMPKERFSAEFPKEGPSILRIQQVVRGDSAAYFCASSLQGGKTEAFFGQGTRLTVV.

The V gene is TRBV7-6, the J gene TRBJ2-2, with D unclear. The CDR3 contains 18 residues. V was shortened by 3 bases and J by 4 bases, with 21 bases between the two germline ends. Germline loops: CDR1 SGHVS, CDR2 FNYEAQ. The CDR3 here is CASSLESERNLPTGELFF. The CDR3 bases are TGTGCCAGCAGCTTGGAGTCTGAACGAAACCTTCCCACCGGGGAGCTGTTTTTT.

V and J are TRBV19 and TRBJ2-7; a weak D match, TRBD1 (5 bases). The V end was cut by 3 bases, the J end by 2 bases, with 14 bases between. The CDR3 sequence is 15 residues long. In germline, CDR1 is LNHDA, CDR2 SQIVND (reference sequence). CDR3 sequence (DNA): TGTGCCAGTAGTATTAAAACCACAGGACCCTACGAGCAGTACTTC. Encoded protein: CASSIKTTGPYEQYF.

The CDR3 coding sequence is TGCGCCAGCAGCTCTGGACAGACTAATTCACCCCTCCACTTT. It encodes CASSSGQTNSPLHF. The rearrangement uses TRBV5-1 and TRBJ1-6; D perhaps matches TRBD1 (6 bases). V was clipped by 3 bases and J by 6 bases, with 10 bases between them. Germline values: CDR1 SGHRS, CDR2 YFSETQ. This CDR3 is built from 14 residues. Full variable domain (rest looked up from reference TRBV5-1 and TRBJ1-6): KAGVTQTPRYLIKTRGQQVTLSCSPISGHRSVSWYQQTPGQGLQFLFEYFSETQRNKGNFPGRFSGRQFSNSRSEMNVSTLELGDSALYLCASSSGQTNSPLHFGNGTRLTVT.

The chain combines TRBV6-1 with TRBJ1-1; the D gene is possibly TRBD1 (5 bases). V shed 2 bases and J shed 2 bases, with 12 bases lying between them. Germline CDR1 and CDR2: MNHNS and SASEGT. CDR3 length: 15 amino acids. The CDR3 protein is CASSEPGLGNTEAFF. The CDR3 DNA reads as TGTGCCAGCAGTGAACCAGGGTTGGGAAACACTGAAGCTTTCTTT.